These 13 T cell receptor beta chains share one sample of origin, sequenced in a study of shared clonotypes between healthy human individuals. Method: immunoSEQ multiplex PCR; TCRdb's copy keeps in-frame clones and lacks some. Of about 1,800,000 clones listed, about 95% are singletons. CD45RO-negative CD8 cells positively selected for CCR7 made up the naive population, which excluded terminally differentiated effector memory CD45RA+ cells. The sample consisted of naive CD8+ T cells sorted from blood. Source of these receptors: a man in his late teens or twenties in good health.

This clone was observed once. The chain employs TRBV7-9 and TRBJ2-7, with D perhaps being TRBD1 or TRBD2 (7 bases each). Germline CDR1 reads SEHNR; CDR2 reads FQNEAQ (reference sequence). The CDR3 runs to 15 residues. V dropped 4 bases and J dropped 2 bases, with 15 bases sitting between them. CDR3 in amino acids: CASSSSQGGTYEQYF. In nucleotides, the CDR3 is TGTGCCAGCAGCTCCTCTCAGGGGGGGACCTACGAGCAGTACTTC.

This chain links TRBV2 with TRBJ2-1, with D possibly TRBD1 on 6 matching bases. V was shortened by 3 bases and J by 1 base, with 10 bases between the two germline ends. The CDR3 has 15 residues. The germline V gene has CDR1 SNHLY and CDR2 FYNNEI. The DNA for the CDR3 is TGTGCCAGCAGTGAGGAGGACAGTTCCTACAATGAGCAGTTCTTC. Translating it yields CASSEEDSSYNEQFF. Combining the CDR3 with reference TRBV2 and TRBJ2-1 gives the whole variable domain EPEVTQTPSHQVTQMGQEVILRCVPISNHLYFYWYRQILGQKVEFLVSFYNNEISEKSEIFDDQFSVERPDGSNFTLKIRSTKLEDSAMYFCASSEEDSSYNEQFFGPGTRLTVL.

This clone was counted once. The rearrangement joins TRBV19 to TRBJ2-7; possibly TRBD2 for D (6 bases). Between the trimmed V and J ends, which lost 5 bases and 5 bases, there was a span of 13 bases. The CDR3 extends over 13 amino acids. Germline V gives CDR1 LNHDA, CDR2 SQIVND (reference sequence). The CDR3 loop reads CASSPRTGDEQYF. The DNA for the CDR3 is TGTGCCAGTAGTCCAAGGACGGGGGACGAGCAGTACTTC.

Of note for this clone: In the same sample, other DNA sequences code for this CDR3. This rearrangement joins TRBV27 to TRBJ2-1; 7 nucleotides agree with TRBD2. V gave up 6 bases and J gave up 2 bases; unmatched junction bases: 7. CDR1 MNHEY and CDR2 SMNVEV come from the germline V gene (reference sequence). The CDR3 extends over 15 amino acids. The CDR3 DNA is TGTGCCAGCAGCCTTGGGGGGGTGCCCTACAATGAGCAGTTCTTC. The encoded protein is CASSLGGVPYNEQFF.

This sequence joins TRBV7-6 and TRBJ2-1, with no clear D. Germline V gene data show CDR1 as SGHVS and CDR2 as FNYEAQ. CDR3 length: 13 residues. Trimming cost V 3 bases and J 8 bases, with 11 bases left between them. Here the CDR3 reads CASSLTIGDEQFF. CDR3 nucleotide sequence: TGTGCCAGCAGCTTGACCATTGGCGATGAGCAGTTCTTC.

This chain joins TRBV5-6 and TRBJ1-1; no clear D gene. The CDR3 has 12 amino acids. Looked up from germline, CDR1 is SGHDT and CDR2 is YYEEEE. The V and J ends lost 1 base and 6 bases respectively, with 7 bases between them. The CDR3 nucleotides read TGTGCCAGCAGCTTGTTCGGCGCTGAAGCTTTCTTT. Translating it yields CASSLFGAEAFF.

The rearrangement links TRBV23-1 to TRBJ2-1; the match to TRBD2 covers 10 bases. TRBV23-1 is classed as an ORF, of uncertain function. The CDR3 has 16 amino acids. V lost 0 bases to trimming and J lost 9 bases; unmatched junction nucleotides: 8. The CDR3 DNA reads as TGCGCCAGCAGTCAATCTCAGCGGGAGGGCGCTGGTGAGCAGTTCTTC. Translation: CASSQSQREGAGEQFF.

The CDR3 region is CASSEFGVGSTDTQYF. The CDR3 DNA reads TGTGCCAGCAGTGAATTTGGGGTGGGGAGCACAGATACGCAGTATTTT. The chain links TRBV25-1 to TRBJ2-3; D unclear. Germline V gives CDR1 MGHDK, CDR2 SYGVNS. Trimming took 1 base from V and 0 from J, leaving 11 bases between them. The CDR3 is 16 residues long.

The rearrangement joins TRBV9 to TRBJ2-1; 8 positions agree with TRBD2. The length of the CDR3 is 15 residues. V lost 3 bases, J lost 7 bases, and 9 bases stayed unmatched. The germline V gene has CDR1 SGDLS and CDR2 YYNGEE. The CDR3 spells CASSAVGSGMNEQFF. CDR3 DNA: TGTGCCAGCAGCGCAGTGGGTAGCGGGATGAATGAGCAGTTCTTC.

The V gene is TRBV7-9, the J gene TRBJ2-7; 7 bases align to TRBD2. Per the germline V gene, CDR1 is SEHNR and CDR2 is FQNEAQ (reference sequence). V shed 5 bases, J shed 5 bases, and the junction held 9 bases outside the gene matches. The CDR3 spans 14 residues. The CDR3 loop reads CASSQRDLADEQYF. CDR3 nucleotides: TGTGCCAGCAGCCAGCGGGACCTAGCAGACGAGCAGTACTTC.

This chain uses TRBV7-6 with TRBJ1-5; 9 bases are a match to TRBD1. This CDR3 is 17 amino acids long. In germline, CDR1 is SGHVS, CDR2 FNYEAQ. V dropped 0 bases and J dropped 4; count of bases not matched to a gene: 7. The CDR3 here is CASSLAAGTGWNQPQHF. CDR3 DNA: TGTGCCAGCAGCTTAGCGGCCGGGACAGGGTGGAATCAGCCCCAGCATTTT.

This chain uses TRBV27 with TRBJ2-1; the match to TRBD2 covers 7 bases. V lost 7 bases, J lost 0 bases, and 6 bases stayed unmatched. Germline V gives CDR1 MNHEY, CDR2 SMNVEV (reference sequence). This CDR3 is built from 15 residues. In nucleotides, the CDR3 is TGTGCCAGCACTAGCGGCCAAAGCTCCTACAATGAGCAGTTCTTC. Translation: CASTSGQSSYNEQFF.

This clone was seen more than once but under ten times. This chain connects TRBV9 to TRBJ2-7, with a possible D match to TRBD2 (5 bases). Germline V gene sequence: CDR1 SGDLS, CDR2 YYNGEE. Trimming stripped 2 bases from V and 3 bases from J, with 15 bases between. CDR3 length: 15 residues. This chain's CDR3 is CASSVSPSLDYEQYF. CDR3 coding DNA: TGTGCCAGCAGCGTTTCTCCTAGCTTGGACTACGAGCAGTACTTC. The full variable domain, rest sourced from reference TRBV9 and TRBJ2-7, is DSGVTQTPKHLITATGQRVTLRCSPRSGDLSVYWYQQSLDQGLQFLIQYYNGEERAKGNILERFSAQQFPDLHSELNLSSLELGDSALYFCASSVSPSLDYEQYFGPGTRLTVT.